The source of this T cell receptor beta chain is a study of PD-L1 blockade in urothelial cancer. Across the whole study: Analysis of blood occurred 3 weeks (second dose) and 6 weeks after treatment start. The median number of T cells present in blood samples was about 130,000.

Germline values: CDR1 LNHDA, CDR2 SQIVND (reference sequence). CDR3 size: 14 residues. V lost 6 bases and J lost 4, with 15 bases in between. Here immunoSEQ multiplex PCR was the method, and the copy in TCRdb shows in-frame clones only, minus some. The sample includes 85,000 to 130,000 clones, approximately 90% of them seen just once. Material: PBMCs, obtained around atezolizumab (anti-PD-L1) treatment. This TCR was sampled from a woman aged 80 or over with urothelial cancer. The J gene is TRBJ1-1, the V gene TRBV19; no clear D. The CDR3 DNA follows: TGTGCCAGTAGACGACTTTGGGTAGGCACTGAAGCTTTCTTT. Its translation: CASRRLWVGTEAFF.